Below, 20 T cell receptor beta chains from the same sample are listed, as sequenced in a study of T cells in narcolepsy. Clones were read by immunoSEQ multiplex PCR, and TCRdb kept only the in-frame ones, dropping some. The sample consists of approximately 16,000 clones, 72% of them appearing once. The material sequenced was CD45RA- memory CD8+ T cells from PBMCs. Source of these receptors: a human donor with narcolepsy.

The V call is TRBV19, the J call TRBJ1-3; D gene ambiguous. Germline V gene sequence: CDR1 LNHDA, CDR2 SQIVND (reference sequence). V lost 7 bases and J lost 0, with 13 bases in between. This CDR3 has 15 amino acids. CDR3 region: CASTVDGSSGNTIYF. The DNA for the CDR3 is TGTGCCAGTACCGTGGACGGTAGCTCTGGAAACACCATATATTTT.

This clone has a handful of counts. This chain joins TRBV9 and TRBJ2-7, with 7 nucleotides matching TRBD2. Germline V gene data show CDR1 as SGDLS and CDR2 as YYNGEE. The CDR3 length is 11 residues. The junction had 3 bases not matched to a gene; V was cut back by 7 bases and J by 5 bases. The CDR3 loop reads CASGGGDEQYF. The CDR3 nucleotides are TGTGCCAGCGGGGGAGGGGACGAGCAGTACTTC.

As to this clone: This may stem from a read error, because a much larger clone lies one nucleotide away. The rearrangement joins TRBV5-1 to TRBJ2-5, with TRBD2 as a possible D gene (6 bases). The J call is doubtful: the DNA matches TRBJ2-7 better. The CDR3 has 13 residues. The germline V gene has CDR1 SGHRS and CDR2 YFSETQ. CDR3 nucleotide sequence: TGCGCCAGCGGCTTGGTGGGAGGCCTCGAGCAGTACTTC. Its protein product is CASGLVGGLEQYF.

The chain recombines TRBV11-2 with TRBJ2-7; TRBD2 aligns across 7 bases. Looked up from germline, CDR1 is SGHAT and CDR2 is FQNNGV. V was clipped by 0 bases and J by 3 bases; unmatched bases: 5. The CDR3 extends over 15 amino acids. The CDR3 protein is CASSLEWGGYYEQYF. Here the CDR3 DNA reads TGTGCCAGCAGCTTAGAATGGGGGGGATACTACGAGCAGTACTTC.

The chain recombines TRBV5-6 with TRBJ2-1; D is unclear. The CDR3 totals 13 residues. V was pared by 0 bases and J by 5 bases, with 6 bases between. Germline lookup yields CDR1 SGHDT and CDR2 YYEEEE. CDR3 protein: CASSLGGHNEQFF. The CDR3 nucleotides are TGTGCCAGCAGCTTGGGAGGTCACAATGAGCAGTTCTTC.

The chain joins TRBV2 to TRBJ1-4; the D gene is possibly TRBD1 (5 bases). V lost 3 bases, J lost 7 bases, and 15 bases lay in between. The CDR3 consists of 15 residues. Germline CDR1 and CDR2: SNHLY and FYNNEI. The CDR3 is CASSDFGAAIEKLFF. The CDR3 coding sequence is TGTGCCAGCAGTGACTTTGGGGCAGCAATTGAAAAACTGTTTTTT.

The chain employs TRBV7-9 and TRBJ2-3, with unresolved D. Trimming took 0 bases from V and 2 from J, leaving 9 bases between them. Germline values: CDR1 SEHNR, CDR2 FQNEAQ (reference sequence). The CDR3 covers 15 residues. This CDR3 reads CASSLAVQSTDTQYF. CDR3 sequence (DNA): TGTGCCAGCAGCTTAGCGGTACAGTCCACAGATACGCAGTATTTT. Drawing the rest from reference TRBV7-9 and TRBJ2-3, the complete variable domain is DTGVSQNPRHKITKRGQNVTFRCDPISEHNRLYWYRQTLGQGPEFLTYFQNEAQLEKSRLLSDRFSAERPKGSFSTLEIQRTEQGDSAMYLCASSLAVQSTDTQYFGPGTRLTVL.

CDR3 nucleotide sequence: TGTGCCAGCAGCCAAGATGCGGCGGGTGGCTACACCTTC. Its translation: CASSQDAAGGYTF. This sequence joins TRBV14 and TRBJ1-2; D not resolved. V lost 0 bases to trimming and J lost 7 bases, with 9 bases between them. Germline CDR1 and CDR2: SGHDN and FVKESK. The CDR3 length is 13 residues.

This chain links TRBV7-8 with TRBJ2-3; D uncertain. V lost 1 base to trimming and J lost 4 bases, with 12 bases between them. Germline CDR1 reads SGHVS; CDR2 reads FQNEAQ. The CDR3 runs 15 residues. This CDR3 reads CASSLGPLSPDTQYF. CDR3 sequence (DNA): TGTGCCAGCAGCTTAGGACCCCTATCCCCAGATACGCAGTATTTT.

This chain uses TRBV27 with TRBJ2-1; D possibly matches TRBD1 or TRBD2 (5 bases each). The CDR3 runs 16 residues. Germline values: CDR1 MNHEY, CDR2 SMNVEV (reference sequence). V lost 1 base and J 6 bases, leaving 16 bases between the germline ends. CDR3 DNA: TGTGCCAGCAGTTTATACGGGGCTGGCGGCGGCAATGAGCAGTTCTTC. Its translation: CASSLYGAGGGNEQFF.

This clone has a single count. The chain employs TRBV18 and TRBJ2-5; 7 bases agree with TRBD1. V dropped 4 bases and J dropped 5; count of bases not matched to a gene: 13. CDR3 length: 16 residues. Per germline, CDR1 KGHSH and CDR2 LQKENI. The DNA for the CDR3 is TGTGCCAGCTCACTAGCCAGGGGGACGCCGCGGGAGACCCAGTACTTC. It specifies CASSLARGTPRETQYF.

The genes are TRBV27 and TRBJ1-2; TRBD1 matches 8 bases. This CDR3 spans 13 amino acids. The germline V gene encodes CDR1 MNHEY and CDR2 SMNVEV (reference sequence). Trimming removed 5 bases from V and 8 bases from J; junction bases left unmatched: 7. Here the CDR3 DNA reads TGTGCCAGCAGTCTCCGGACAGGGCGCGGCTACACCTTC. It translates to CASSLRTGRGYTF.

V and J are TRBV15 and TRBJ2-5; D could derive from TRBD1 or TRBD2 (5 bases each). The CDR3 is made up of 14 amino acids. CDR1 and CDR2 from the germline V gene are LNHNV and YYDKDF (reference sequence). Trimming removed 8 bases from V and 2 bases from J, with 15 bases in between. The DNA for the CDR3 is TGTGCCACCCGGTGGGGAGAGGGGCAAGAGACCCAGTACTTC. Its translation: CATRWGEGQETQYF. Filled out from reference TRBV15 and TRBJ2-5, the complete variable domain reads DAMVIQNPRYQVTQFGKPVTLSCSQTLNHNVMYWYQQKSSQAPKLLFHYYDKDFNNEADTPDNFQSRRPNTSFCFLDIRSPGLGDTAMYLCATRWGEGQETQYFGPGTRLLVL.

The rearrangement links TRBV29-1 to TRBJ1-2; a weak D match, TRBD1 (5 bases). Trimming took 1 base from V and 4 from J, leaving 16 bases between them. The length of the CDR3 is 15 residues. CDR1 is SQVTM, CDR2 ANQGSEA, per germline. The CDR3: CSVEGGGGASYGYTF. CDR3 coding DNA: TGCAGCGTTGAAGGGGGGGGAGGCGCTTCCTATGGCTACACCTTC.

The chain uses TRBV6-9 and TRBJ2-5; D is perhaps TRBD2 (6 bases). The germline V gene encodes CDR1 MNHGY and CDR2 SVAAGI. This CDR3 region has 12 residues. Trimming removed 8 bases at V and 5 bases at J, with 12 bases between. CDR3 region: CASGLGGETQYF. CDR3 in DNA: TGTGCCAGCGGTTTAGGAGGGGAGACCCAGTACTTC.

V is TRBV9 and J is TRBJ2-4; no clear D gene. V lost 0 bases and J 2 bases, leaving 6 bases between the germline ends. CDR3 length: 14 residues. Germline-derived CDR1 and CDR2 are SGDLS and YYNGEE. The DNA of the CDR3 is TGTGCCAGCAGCGTAGACGGATCCAAAAACATTCAGTACTTC. Amino acids: CASSVDGSKNIQYF.

This rearrangement joins TRBV9 to TRBJ1-3; D gene unclear. The V gene lost 0 bases and the J gene lost 0 bases, with 4 bases spanning the gap. The length of the CDR3 is 14 residues. Germline lookup yields CDR1 SGDLS and CDR2 YYNGEE. The CDR3 region has the DNA TGTGCCAGCAGCGTAGACGTCTCTGGAAACACCATATATTTT. Its protein product is CASSVDVSGNTIYF.

This clone was detected a few times. The rearrangement joins TRBV9 to TRBJ1-1; D unclear. The CDR3 totals 14 residues. Germline-derived CDR1 and CDR2 are SGDLS and YYNGEE. Trimming removed 0 bases from V and 4 bases from J, with 10 bases in between. The CDR3 spells CASSVDGQPTEAFF. The CDR3 DNA reads as TGTGCCAGCAGCGTAGATGGGCAGCCCACTGAAGCTTTCTTT.

As for this clone: At one boundary the junction diverges from the germline segment, which might be a read error. This chain connects TRBV30 to TRBJ1-6, with a possible D match to TRBD1 (6 bases). From germline, CDR1 is GTSNPN and CDR2 SVGIG (reference sequence). The CDR3 covers 17 residues. This chain's CDR3 is CAWGDMGKGAYNPPLHF. The CDR3 bases are TGTGCCTGGGGGGACATGGGGAAAGGAGCCTATAATCCACCCCTCCACTTT.

The chain combines TRBV5-5 with TRBJ2-5; a weak D match, TRBD2 (5 bases). CDR1 is SGHKS and CDR2 is YYEKEE in the germline V gene (reference sequence). V was cut by 1 base and J by 4 bases, with 11 bases left in between. CDR3 length: 14 amino acids. The CDR3 DNA is TGTGCCAGCAGCTTGCGGGGAGTGGCAGAGACCCAGTACTTC. It yields the protein CASSLRGVAETQYF.